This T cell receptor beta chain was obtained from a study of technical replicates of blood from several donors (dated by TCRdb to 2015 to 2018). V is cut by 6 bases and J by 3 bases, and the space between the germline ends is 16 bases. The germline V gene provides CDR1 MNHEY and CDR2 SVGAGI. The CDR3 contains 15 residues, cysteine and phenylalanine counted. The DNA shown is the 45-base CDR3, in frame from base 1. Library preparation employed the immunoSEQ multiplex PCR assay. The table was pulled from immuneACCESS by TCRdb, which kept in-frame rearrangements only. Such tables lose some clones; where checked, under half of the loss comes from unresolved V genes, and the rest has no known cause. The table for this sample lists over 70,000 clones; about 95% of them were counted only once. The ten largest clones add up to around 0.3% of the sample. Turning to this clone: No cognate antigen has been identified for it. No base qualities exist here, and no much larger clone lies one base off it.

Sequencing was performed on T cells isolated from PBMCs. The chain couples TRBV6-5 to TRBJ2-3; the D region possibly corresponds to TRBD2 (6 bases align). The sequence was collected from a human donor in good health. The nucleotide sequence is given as TGTGCCAGCAGGCCAGGACTATATCGGACAGATACGCAGTATTTT. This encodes CASRPGLYRTDTQYF.